Included here is one T cell receptor beta chain sequence, with context. Its target is unknown. This entry belongs to a study of vaccination and CD4 T cells after COVID-19. Study overall: The stimulus for the cells was overlapping spike peptides derived from SARS-CoV-2, HCoV-NL63, HCoV-OC43 and HCoV-229E. Study conclusions and caveats: Vaccine-specific clones numbering 304 of 307 showed spike mono-reactivity in convalescent patients.

The Oncomine TCR Beta short-read assay generated sequence data from the DNA of cultured CD4+ T cells. TCRdb used MiXCR to reprocess the PCR reads, holding one entry per CDR3 protein. Of approximately 9,000 distinct CDR3 sequences in the sample, about 47% were seen once. Sample treatment: approximately 9-day PBMC culture with coronavirus spike peptide pools or control peptides (ViraFEST assay). The authors replaced half the medium with fresh IL-2 medium on days 3 and 7. The ends were cut back, 2 bases at V and 3 bases at J, with 8 bases in the middle. The CDR3 contains 14 residues. The TCR was taken from a human donor who had recovered from COVID-19. The chain couples TRBV12-3 or TRBV12-4 to TRBJ1-5; D gene uncertain. Specimen: CD4+ T cells from blood, cultured in vitro. CDR3 bases: TGTGCCAGCAGTTTACGGGGTCTCAATCAGCCCCAGCATTTT. It is translated as CASSLRGLNQPQHF.